This TCR beta chain comes out of a study of technical replicates of blood from several donors. Generated by immunoSEQ multiplex PCR, the TCRdb table keeps only in-frame clones and is missing some. The sample consists of 70,000 to 75,000 clones, just under 95% of them appearing once. CDR1 MNHEY and CDR2 SVGAGI come from the germline V gene. The CDR3 runs to 12 residues. The V gene lost 8 bases and the J gene lost 3 bases, with 8 bases spanning the gap. This clonotype was obtained from a human donor in good health. The genes are TRBV6-5 and TRBJ1-3, with TRBD1 as a possible D gene (6 bases). The source material was T cells isolated from PBMCs. DNA of the CDR3: TGTGCCAGCCGGACAGATGGAAACACCATATATTTT. This sequence encodes CASRTDGNTIYF.